The clone carrying this T cell receptor (beta chain) was found a few times. What it binds is unknown. The sample comes from a study of T-cell memory formation after mild COVID-19. Study information: TCR clusters were largely donor specific.

Study outcomes and limitations: Pre-infection memory carried some responding clones, suggesting that cross-reactive memory joined.

TCRdb re-analysed the 5' RACE reads in MiXCR, keeping a single row per CDR3 protein. The sample holds 350,000 to 400,000 distinct CDR3 sequences; about 15% are singletons and the top ten take approximately 20%. Trimming took off 5 bases at V and 6 bases at J, with 9 bases between the two ends. This CDR3 comprises 11 residues. The V gene's germline CDR1 is GTSNPN and CDR2 SVGIG (reference sequence). The receptor was isolated from a man younger than 35 who had mild COVID-19 (a few samples of this study predate the infection). Cell type and time point are not known. The specimen was PBMCs or a T cell subset sorted from them (not recorded which). The rearrangement links TRBV30 to TRBJ2-3, with no clear D. For the CDR3, the DNA is TGTGCCTGGGCCCCGAGGGATACGCAGTATTTT. Residues: CAWAPRDTQYF.